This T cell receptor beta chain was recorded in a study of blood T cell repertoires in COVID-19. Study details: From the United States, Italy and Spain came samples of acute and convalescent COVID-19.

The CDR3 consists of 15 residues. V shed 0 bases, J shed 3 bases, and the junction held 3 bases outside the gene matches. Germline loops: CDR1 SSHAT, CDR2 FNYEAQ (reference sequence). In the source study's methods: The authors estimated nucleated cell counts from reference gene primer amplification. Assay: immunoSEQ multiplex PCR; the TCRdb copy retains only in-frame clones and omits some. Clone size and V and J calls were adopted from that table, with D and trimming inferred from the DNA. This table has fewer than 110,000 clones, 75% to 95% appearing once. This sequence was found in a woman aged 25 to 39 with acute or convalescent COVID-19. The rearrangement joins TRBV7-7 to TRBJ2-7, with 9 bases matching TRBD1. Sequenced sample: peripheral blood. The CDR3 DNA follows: TGTGCCAGCAGCTTAGCTCCGGGACAGGGCTACGAGCAGTACTTC. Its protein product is CASSLAPGQGYEQYF.